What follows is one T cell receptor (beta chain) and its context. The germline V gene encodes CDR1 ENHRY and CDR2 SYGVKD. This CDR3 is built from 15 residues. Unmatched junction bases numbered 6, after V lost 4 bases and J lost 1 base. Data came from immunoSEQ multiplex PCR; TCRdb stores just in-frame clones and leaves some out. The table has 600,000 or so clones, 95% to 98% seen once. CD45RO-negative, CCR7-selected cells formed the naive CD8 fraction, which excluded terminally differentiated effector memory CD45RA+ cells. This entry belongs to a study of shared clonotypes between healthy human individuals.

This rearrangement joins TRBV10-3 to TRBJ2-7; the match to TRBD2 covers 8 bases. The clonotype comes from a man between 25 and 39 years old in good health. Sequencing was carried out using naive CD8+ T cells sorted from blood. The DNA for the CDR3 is TGTGCCATCAGTGGGGATCTAGCGGGTTCCTACGAGCAGTACTTC. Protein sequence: CAISGDLAGSYEQYF.